Listed below are T cell receptor beta chains from one sample, sequenced in a study of OX40 agonist ivuxolimab in advanced cancers. Assay used: immunoSEQ multiplex PCR; TCRdb lists only in-frame clones, some missing. In the table there are about 70,000 clones, roughly nine tenths of which are singletons. This specimen consisted of CD4+ or CD8+ T cells sorted from blood, obtained in a trial of the OX40 agonist ivuxolimab. The receptors were sampled from an adult with an advanced solid tumor such as melanoma, head and neck, liver or kidney cancer. CDR3s include the opening cysteine and the closing phenylalanine or tryptophan. Fields, in order: clone size, J gene, D gene, V gene, CDR3 DNA, CDR3 protein. The D gene is left open where the match is weak. Where a row states a size, it is once, few, many or the class of an expanded clone; other rows omit it.

NA TRBJ2-3 TRBD2 TRBV6-1 TGTGCCAGCAGTGAACTAGCGGGATTAGGAGATACGCAGTATTTT CASSELAGLGDTQYF
NA TRBJ2-2 NA TRBV5-4 TGTGCCAGCAGCCGGGACCTAAGGGGGAGCACCGGGGAGCTGTTTTTT CASSRDLRGSTGELFF
NA TRBJ2-7 NA TRBV7-2 TGTGCCAGCAGCTTAGCCATTCGGGGTCCATACGAGCAGTACTTC CASSLAIRGPYEQYF
NA TRBJ2-1 NA TRBV29-1 TGCAGCGGGTTTGGGACTGACTCCTACAATGAGCAGTTCTTC CSGFGTDSYNEQFF
NA TRBJ1-2 NA TRBV28 TGTGCCAGCAGTTTGTGGCAGAACTATGGCTACACCTTC CASSLWQNYGYTF
NA TRBJ1-4 TRBD1 TRBV6-1 TGTGCCAGCAGTGACCTGGGGACAGCTAATGAAAAACTGTTTTTT CASSDLGTANEKLFF
NA TRBJ2-7 TRBD1 TRBV7-9 TGTGCCAGCAGCTTAAAAGGGCAGGGGGCCTACGAGCAGTACTTC CASSLKGQGAYEQYF
once TRBJ1-1 NA TRBV29-1 TGCAGCGTTTCAGAGTGGGGGAGACCTGAAGCTTTCTTT CSVSEWGRPEAFF
NA TRBJ2-2 TRBD2 TRBV28 TGTGCCAGCAAGCCTAGCGGGAGTTTGGGCGGGGAGCTGTTTTTT CASKPSGSLGGELFF
NA TRBJ2-1 TRBD2 TRBV5-4 TGTGCCAGCAGCCGTGATACGGGGGGGCCTCGCAATGAGCAGTTCTTC CASSRDTGGPRNEQFF
NA TRBJ1-1 TRBD1 TRBV5-1 TGCGCCAGCAGCGTTACAGGGGGCCGGAACACTGAAGCTTTCTTT CASSVTGGRNTEAFF
NA TRBJ2-1 TRBD2 TRBV29-1 TGCAGCGCTATCCCCCGGGGGACTAGCTCCGATGAGCAGTTCTTC CSAIPRGTSSDEQFF
NA TRBJ2-1 TRBD2 TRBV19 TGTGCCAGTAACCACGGGACTAGTCAGTTCAATGAGCAGTTCTTC CASNHGTSQFNEQFF
NA TRBJ1-1 TRBD1 TRBV19 TGTGCCAGTAGCGACAGGGGAGGCATGAACACTGAAGCTTTCTTT CASSDRGGMNTEAFF
NA TRBJ2-7 TRBD2 TRBV6-1 TGTGCCAGCAGTGAAGTGGGGGGGATTTCCTACGAGCAGTACTTC CASSEVGGISYEQYF
NA TRBJ1-5 TRBD1 TRBV2 TGTGCCAGCAGTGGAGGATGGACAGGGGGCAATCAGCCCCAGCATTTT CASSGGWTGGNQPQHF
NA TRBJ2-3 TRBD2 TRBV6-4 TGTGCCAGCAGTCAAGGGACTACGGGTGATACGCAGTATTTT CASSQGTTGDTQYF
once TRBJ1-2 NA TRBV7-3 TGTGCCAGTGGGGCCCGTACTAACTATGGCTACACCTTC CASGARTNYGYTF
NA TRBJ2-5 NA TRBV18 TGTGCCAGCTCACCGTCTAGCGCGAGGCGAGAGACCCAGTACTTC CASSPSSARRETQYF
NA TRBJ2-1 NA TRBV6-5 TGTGCCAGCAGTTACGGTAGCAGAGTTTACAATGAGCAGTTCTTC CASSYGSRVYNEQFF
NA TRBJ2-2 NA TRBV5-1 TGCGCCAGCAGCCCCCGACCGAACACCGGGGAGCTGTTTTTT CASSPRPNTGELFF
NA TRBJ1-1 NA TRBV2 TGTGCCAGCAGTTATAAACGCACTGAAGCTTTCTTT CASSYKRTEAFF
NA TRBJ2-7 TRBD2 TRBV11-1 TGTGCCAGCAGCTTAGCGGCCCTAGCGGGACCGTACGAGCAGTACTTC CASSLAALAGPYEQYF
NA TRBJ2-2 TRBD1 TRBV29-1 TGCAGCGTTGCCCCGGGACAGGGCAACACCGGGGAGCTGTTTTTT CSVAPGQGNTGELFF
NA TRBJ2-1 TRBD2 TRBV2 TGTGCCAGCAGGAGGTTCTGGGACTACCGCAATGAGCAGTTCTTC CASRRFWDYRNEQFF
NA TRBJ1-4 NA TRBV5-1 TGCGCCAGCAGCTTGGACCCCAATGAAAAACTGTCTTTT CASSLDPNEKLSF
NA TRBJ1-5 NA TRBV2 TGTGCCAGCAGGCCCGGGTCTGGAAGCAATCAGCCCCAGCATTTT CASRPGSGSNQPQHF
NA TRBJ1-5 NA TRBV4-1 TGCGCCAGCAGCCCCAGGACCAGGCTCATCCAGCCCCAGCATTTT CASSPRTRLIQPQHF
NA TRBJ1-2 NA TRBV6-6 TGTGCCAGCAGTAAGGGATTAAACTATGGCTACACCTTC CASSKGLNYGYTF
once TRBJ2-3 TRBD2 TRBV4-1 TGCGCCAGCAGCCAAGGCCCTAGCGGGGGTACAGATACGCAGTATTTT CASSQGPSGGTDTQYF
NA TRBJ1-1 NA TRBV5-1 TGCGCCAGCAGCTTGATTATAGGATCATTGAACACTGAAGCTTTCTTT CASSLIIGSLNTEAFF
NA TRBJ1-2 NA TRBV5-5 TGTGCCAGCAGCTTCGGGGACTATGGCTACACCTTC CASSFGDYGYTF
NA TRBJ2-7 TRBD1 TRBV29-1 TGCAGCGTTAAAAGGGGGACAGGGGCATACGAGCAGTACTTC CSVKRGTGAYEQYF
NA TRBJ2-1 TRBD1 TRBV5-1 TGCGCCAGCAGCTTGGACGGACAGGGGGCTTCTGAGCAGTTCTTC CASSLDGQGASEQFF
NA TRBJ2-7 NA TRBV6-6 TGTGCCAGCAGTTCCTTAGGGAGAGGGACCTACGAGCAGTACTTC CASSSLGRGTYEQYF
NA TRBJ2-5 NA TRBV5-4 TGTGCCAGCAGCTTGGTGCCAGGGGACCAAGAGACCCAGTACTTC CASSLVPGDQETQYF
NA TRBJ2-4 NA TRBV19 TGTGCCAGTAGTAAGGCTGGCTACCTAGCCAAAAACATTCAGTACTTC CASSKAGYLAKNIQYF
NA TRBJ2-1 TRBD2 TRBV27 TGTGCCAGCCTTCCGGGACTAGCGTCCTACAATGAGCAGTTCTTC CASLPGLASYNEQFF
NA TRBJ1-5 NA TRBV2 TGTGCCAGCAACCAGGACCGCGAGCCCCAGCATTTT CASNQDREPQHF
once TRBJ2-2 NA TRBV15 TGTGCCACCAGCCCTCGGGCCGAGAGCCGGGAGCCGTTTTTT CATSPRAESREPFF
NA TRBJ2-7 NA TRBV6-1 TGTGCCAGCAGTCTTCAGGGTGGCGAGCAGTACTTC CASSLQGGEQYF
NA TRBJ1-2 NA TRBV28 TGTGCCAGCACCGAATGGACAGCGCATAACTATGGCTACACCTTC CASTEWTAHNYGYTF
NA TRBJ1-5 NA TRBV27 TGTGCCAGCAGTTCCGGTCGGGGGTGGGACAATCAGCCCCAGCATTTT CASSSGRGWDNQPQHF
NA TRBJ1-2 NA TRBV11-2 TGTGCCAGCAGCTGGGGTATCTATGGCTACACCTTC CASSWGIYGYTF
NA TRBJ2-7 TRBD1 TRBV2 TGTGCCAGCGCCGGGACAGGGGGCTCCTACGAGCAGTACTTC CASAGTGGSYEQYF
NA TRBJ1-5 NA TRBV29-1 TGCAGCGTCGGATGGGGCCCGGGTCAGCCCCAGCATTTT CSVGWGPGQPQHF
NA TRBJ2-3 NA TRBV9 TGTGCCAGCAGCGTAGGGGATACGCAGTATTTT CASSVGDTQYF
NA TRBJ2-1 NA TRBV10-1 TGCGCCAGCAGTGAGTCGGCAGGCCTCTCCTACAATGAGCAGTTCTTC CASSESAGLSYNEQFF
NA TRBJ1-6 NA TRBV7-9 TGTGCCAGCAGCCTAGGCCCTAATTCACCCCTCCACTTT CASSLGPNSPLHF
NA TRBJ2-7 TRBD1 TRBV6-1 TGTGCCAGCAGCGCCGCCGGGACAGGGTTGTACGAGCAGTACTTC CASSAAGTGLYEQYF
once TRBJ2-1 TRBD1 TRBV5-1 TGCGCCAGCAGCTCCTGGGACAGGGGGACCTACAATGAGCAGTTCTTC CASSSWDRGTYNEQFF
NA TRBJ1-2 NA TRBV5-6 TGTGCCAGCAGCCCGGGGGCGGACGTTGGTCTTTATGGCTACACCTTC CASSPGADVGLYGYTF
few TRBJ1-5 NA TRBV7-9 TGTGCCAGCAGCTTATTCGGCGGGAATCAGCCCCAGCATTTT CASSLFGGNQPQHF
NA TRBJ2-3 TRBD1 TRBV27 TGTGCCAGCAGTTCCTTCGGGCAGGGGGAAGGTGGTACGCAGTATTTT CASSSFGQGEGGTQYF
NA TRBJ2-1 NA TRBV2 TGTGCCAGCAGTGATTACAATGAGCAGTTCTTC CASSDYNEQFF
once TRBJ2-5 NA TRBV28 TGTGCCAGTATGGGGTCGCAAGAGACCCAGTACTTC CASMGSQETQYF
NA TRBJ2-2 NA TRBV5-1 TGCGCCAGCCAGAAGGGAGACACCGGGGAGCTGTTTTTT CASQKGDTGELFF